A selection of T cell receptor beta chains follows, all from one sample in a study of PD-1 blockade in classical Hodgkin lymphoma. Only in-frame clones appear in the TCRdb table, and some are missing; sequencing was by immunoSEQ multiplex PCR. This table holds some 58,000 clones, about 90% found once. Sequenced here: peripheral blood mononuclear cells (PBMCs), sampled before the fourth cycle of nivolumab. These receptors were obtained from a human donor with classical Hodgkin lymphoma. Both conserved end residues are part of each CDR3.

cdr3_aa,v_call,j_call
CASSSGGTDTQYF,TRBV9,TRBJ2-3
CAWSQGVEETQYF,TRBV30,TRBJ2-5
CASSLASGGTEAFF,TRBV5-1,TRBJ1-1
CASSEYGPYNEQFF,TRBV2,TRBJ2-1
CASSGQQNTEAFF,TRBV6-1,TRBJ1-1
CASSFGPSYEQYF,TRBV27,TRBJ2-7
CASSLSTGLPHGYTF,TRBV5-1,TRBJ1-2
CASRRRGAYEQYF,TRBV5-4,TRBJ2-7
CASNPTAHTGELFF,TRBV27,TRBJ2-2
CASRKLSAKTTHTQYF,TRBV2,TRBJ2-3
CASSTLLAGELFF,TRBV19,TRBJ2-2
CASSSDRLSYGYTF,TRBV5-6,TRBJ1-2
CASSSEAPDSTDTQYF,TRBV27,TRBJ2-3
CASRVTGYPTYEQYF,TRBV6-1,TRBJ2-7
CASSPPRTSGDGTDTQYF,TRBV18,TRBJ2-3
CASSLEGVSNQPQHF,TRBV4-2,TRBJ1-5
CASRITGELFF,TRBV2,TRBJ2-2
CASSFRRVHLDTGELFF,TRBV27,TRBJ2-2
CASSPIASGPPLETQYF,TRBV18,TRBJ2-5
CASSQHGQANTEAFF,TRBV4-1,TRBJ1-1
CSARDLDTQYF,TRBV20-1,TRBJ2-3
CASSVWAGETQYF,TRBV7-8,TRBJ2-5
CASSIRSWNRGNQPQHF,TRBV19,TRBJ1-5
CASSEATHSVAFF,TRBV2,TRBJ1-1